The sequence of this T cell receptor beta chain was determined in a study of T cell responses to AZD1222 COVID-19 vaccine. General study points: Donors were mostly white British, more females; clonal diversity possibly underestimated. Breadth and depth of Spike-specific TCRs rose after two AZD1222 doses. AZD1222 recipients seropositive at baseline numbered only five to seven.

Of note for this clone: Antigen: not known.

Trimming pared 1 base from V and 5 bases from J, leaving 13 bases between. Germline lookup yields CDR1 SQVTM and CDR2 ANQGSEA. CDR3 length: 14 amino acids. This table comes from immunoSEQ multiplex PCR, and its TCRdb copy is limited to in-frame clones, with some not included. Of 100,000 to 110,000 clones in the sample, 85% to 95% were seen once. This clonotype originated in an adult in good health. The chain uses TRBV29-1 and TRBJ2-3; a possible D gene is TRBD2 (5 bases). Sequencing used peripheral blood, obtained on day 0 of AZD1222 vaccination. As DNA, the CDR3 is TGCAGCGTTGAAGCGGCAATTCGGGGAGATACGCAGTATTTT. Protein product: CSVEAAIRGDTQYF.